The rows below give T cell receptor beta chains drawn from one sample of a study of Graves' ophthalmopathy and Graves' hyperthyroidism. TCRdb reanalysed the multiplex PCR reads using MiXCR and keeps one entry per CDR3 protein. The sample gives about 390,000 distinct CDR3 sequences, 17% of which show up once; roughly 2.4% is in the top ten. Sequencing used peripheral blood. These TCRs come from an adult woman with stable Graves' hyperthyroidism. Both conserved end residues are part of each CDR3. The D gene is left open where the match is weak. Clone size is given for some rows only: seen once, a few or many times, or a class if the clone is expanded.

V gene	D gene	clone size	J gene	CDR3 length	CDR3 protein	CDR3 DNA
TRBV11-2	TRBD1	many	TRBJ1-1	14	CASRAGQGYTEAFF	TGTGCCAGCAGGGCCGGACAGGGATACACTGAAGCTTTCTTT
TRBV29-1	NA	many	TRBJ1-5	12	CSEQGSNQPQHF	TGCAGTGAGCAAGGTAGCAATCAGCCCCAGCATTTT
TRBV6-5	NA	many	TRBJ1-6	15	CASSYSGRGNSPLHF	TGTGCCAGCAGTTACTCGGGAAGGGGAAATTCACCCCTCCACTTT
TRBV28	NA	many	TRBJ2-7	16	CASSSFAGTATYEQYF	TGTGCCAGCAGTTCCTTTGCCGGGACTGCGACCTACGAGCAGTACTTC
TRBV27	NA	few	TRBJ2-3	17	CASNIRGGDISTDTQYF	TGTGCCAGCAACATTAGAGGTGGGGACATTAGCACAGATACGCAGTATTTT
TRBV19	TRBD1	many	TRBJ1-2	14	CASSSRTGGYGYTF	TGTGCCAGTAGCTCTCGGACAGGGGGCTATGGCTACACCTTC
TRBV11-2	TRBD1	few	TRBJ1-1	17	CASSPGESLDRDTEAFF	TGTGCCAGCAGCCCGGGAGAAAGCTTGGACAGGGACACTGAAGCTTTCTTT
TRBV29-1	TRBD1	NA	TRBJ2-2	15	CSVERRDRGTGELFF	TGCAGCGTTGAACGGAGGGACAGGGGTACCGGGGAGCTGTTTTTT
TRBV28	TRBD1	many	TRBJ2-7	15	CASSYSRTGGDEQYF	TGTGCCAGCAGTTACTCCCGGACAGGGGGCGACGAGCAGTACTTC
TRBV20-1	TRBD1	many	TRBJ1-1	14	CSARATGGSTEAFF	TGCAGTGCTAGAGCGACAGGGGGCAGCACTGAAGCTTTCTTT
TRBV27	NA	many	TRBJ1-2	15	CASREQGGGSYGYTF	TGTGCCAGCAGGGAACAGGGTGGGGGGAGCTATGGCTACACCTTC
TRBV7-9	NA	NA	TRBJ2-5	12	CASSFQGETQYF	TGTGCCAGCAGCTTTCAGGGGGAGACCCAGTACTTC
TRBV18	NA	many	TRBJ2-2	14	CASSHSDQNRGLFF	TGTGCCAGCTCACACTCGGACCAGAACCGTGGGCTGTTTTTT
TRBV6-1	NA	NA	TRBJ1-1	14	CASRGSPSDRSAFF	TGTGCCAGCAGGGGAAGCCCGTCGGACAGAAGTGCTTTCTTT
TRBV27	NA	many	TRBJ1-1	16	CASSSPGDRDGTEAFF	TGTGCCAGCAGTTCGCCGGGGGACCGCGACGGAACTGAAGCTTTCTTT
TRBV6-1	NA	many	TRBJ2-2	14	CASARPPNTGELFF	TGTGCCAGCGCTCGGCCCCCGAACACCGGGGAGCTGTTTTTT
TRBV28	NA	NA	TRBJ1-5	15	CASSGVRGPNQPQHF	TGTGCCAGCAGTGGAGTCCGGGGTCCAAATCAGCCCCAGCATTTT
TRBV19	NA	many	TRBJ2-7	14	CASSPSGSQYEQYF	TGTGCCAGTAGCCCATCCGGGAGTCAGTACGAGCAGTACTTC
TRBV7-2	TRBD1	NA	TRBJ2-7	12	CASSLTGVEQYF	TGTGCCAGCAGCCTCACAGGGGTCGAGCAGTACTTC
TRBV6-6	NA	many	TRBJ2-7	16	CASSYLPGTPFYEQYF	TGTGCCAGCAGTTACCTTCCCGGGACACCTTTCTACGAGCAGTACTTC
TRBV7-2	NA	NA	TRBJ2-5	16	CASSQALGMYQETQYF	TGTGCCAGCAGCCAAGCCCTGGGCATGTACCAAGAGACCCAGTACTTC
TRBV9	NA	many	TRBJ2-7	15	CASSVGISSSYEQYF	TGTGCCAGCAGCGTAGGAATCTCAAGCTCCTACGAGCAGTACTTC
TRBV7-6	NA	many	TRBJ2-2	16	CASSLRTALNTGELFF	TGTGCCAGCAGCTTACGGACAGCCTTAAACACCGGGGAGCTGTTTTTT
TRBV4-1	TRBD1	many	TRBJ1-2	15	CASSPSPGQGYGYTF	TGCGCCAGCAGCCCGTCCCCGGGACAGGGCTATGGCTACACCTTC
TRBV4-1	NA	many	TRBJ1-5	15	CASSQDFGGRQPQHF	TGCGCCAGCAGCCAAGATTTTGGCGGACGGCAGCCCCAGCATTTT
TRBV5-5	TRBD2	many	TRBJ2-5	17	CASSLGGTSGGQETQYF	TGTGCCAGCAGCTTAGGCGGGACTAGCGGGGGCCAAGAGACCCAGTACTTC
TRBV5-8	NA	many	TRBJ2-7	14	CASSLTSQGYEQYF	TGTGCCAGCAGCTTAACCTCGCAGGGCTACGAGCAGTACTTC
TRBV5-5	TRBD1	many	TRBJ2-5	15	CASSPGGQGPETQYF	TGTGCCAGCAGCCCCGGGGGACAGGGGCCGGAGACCCAGTACTTC
TRBV7-2	NA	few	TRBJ2-3	14	CASSSPPNTDTQYF	TGTGCCAGCAGCTCGCCACCTAACACAGATACGCAGTATTTT
TRBV6-1	TRBD1	many	TRBJ2-2	18	CASSEDRQGWRNTGELFF	TGTGCCAGCAGTGAAGATAGACAGGGCTGGCGGAACACCGGGGAGCTGTTTTTT
TRBV24-1	TRBD1	once	TRBJ2-2	17	CATSDYGQGGHTGELFF	TGTGCCACCAGTGATTATGGACAGGGTGGGCACACCGGGGAGCTGTTTTTT
TRBV13	TRBD1	many	TRBJ2-7	15	CASSSLGQGGHEQYF	TGTGCCAGCAGCTCCCTTGGACAGGGGGGCCACGAGCAGTACTTC
TRBV28	TRBD1	many	TRBJ1-6	17	CASSPSTGAGSNSPLHF	TGTGCCAGCAGCCCCTCGACAGGGGCAGGGTCCAATTCACCCCTCCACTTT
TRBV6-5	TRBD1	many	TRBJ2-7	14	CASSYSRTGHEQYF	TGTGCCAGCAGTTACTCGAGGACAGGACACGAGCAGTACTTC
TRBV6-1	TRBD1	many	TRBJ1-2	12	CASRKPDRVSSF	TGTGCCAGCAGGAAACCGGACAGGGTTTCGTCTTTC
TRBV28	NA	many	TRBJ1-1	14	CASRLPLAGTEAFF	TGTGCCAGCAGACTACCTTTGGCAGGCACTGAAGCTTTCTTT
TRBV18	NA	NA	TRBJ2-2	16	CASSPGVGKSTGELFF	TGTGCCAGCTCTCCAGGAGTGGGAAAGAGCACCGGGGAGCTGTTTTTT
TRBV9	NA	few	TRBJ1-2	13	CASSDHSSYGYTF	TGTGCCAGCAGCGACCACTCATCTTATGGCTACACCTTC
TRBV6-5	TRBD1	many	TRBJ2-2	14	CASRRQGGTGELFF	TGTGCCAGCAGACGACAGGGGGGCACCGGGGAGCTGTTTTTT
TRBV6-1	TRBD1	many	TRBJ2-7	15	CASNPLPGQPYEQYF	TGTGCCAGCAATCCCCTTCCGGGACAGCCCTACGAGCAGTACTTC
TRBV6-5	NA	NA	TRBJ1-5	14	CASSYTVSIRPQHF	TGTGCCAGCAGTTACACAGTGAGCATTCGGCCCCAGCATTTT
TRBV12-3/TRBV12-4	TRBD1	many	TRBJ1-2	16	CASRLTGDIGDYGYTF	TGTGCCAGCAGACTGACAGGGGACATCGGTGACTATGGCTACACCTTC
TRBV27	NA	NA	TRBJ2-2	13	CASSQTEGGELFF	TGTGCCAGCAGTCAAACGGAGGGCGGGGAGCTGTTTTTT
TRBV12-5	NA	many	TRBJ2-7	14	CASTEGVSYYEQYF	TGTGCTAGCACCGAAGGGGTGAGCTACTACGAGCAGTACTTC
TRBV7-2	NA	many	TRBJ2-7	13	CASRAQGIGEQYF	TGTGCCAGCAGAGCCCAAGGGATCGGCGAGCAGTACTTC
TRBV18	TRBD1	many	TRBJ1-1	15	CASSPGQGSDTEAFF	TGTGCCAGCTCACCCGGACAGGGGTCGGACACTGAAGCTTTCTTT
TRBV9	TRBD1	many	TRBJ1-2	14	CASTFRDSGYGYTF	TGTGCCAGCACCTTCCGGGACAGCGGCTATGGCTACACCTTC
TRBV12-3/TRBV12-4	NA	many	TRBJ1-5	14	CASSSVAGDQPQHF	TGTGCCAGCAGTTCGGTAGCAGGGGATCAGCCCCAGCATTTT
TRBV2	NA	NA	TRBJ1-1	13	CASSTASLTEAFF	TGTGCCAGCAGTACAGCGTCACTCACTGAAGCTTTCTTT
TRBV28	NA	many	TRBJ1-6	17	CASSLFTFTGLSSPLHF	TGTGCCAGCAGTTTATTCACCTTTACAGGGTTATCGTCACCCCTCCACTTT
TRBV28	TRBD2	many	TRBJ2-7	19	CASSHQIRLAGRASYEQYF	TGTGCCAGCAGTCATCAAATTAGACTAGCGGGTCGGGCCTCCTACGAGCAGTACTTC
TRBV30	NA	few	TRBJ1-1	14	CAWDRGPLNTEAFF	TGTGCCTGGGACCGGGGGCCACTGAACACTGAAGCTTTCTTT
TRBV30	NA	many	TRBJ2-7	14	CAWSLGNSFYEQYF	TGTGCCTGGAGTTTGGGGAACAGTTTCTACGAGCAGTACTTC
TRBV20-1	TRBD1	many	TRBJ1-1	14	CSARSRGGALGAFF	TGCAGTGCTAGGTCACGAGGGGGCGCGCTCGGAGCTTTCTTT
TRBV6-1	TRBD1	many	TRBJ2-7	15	CASRADRDRGSEQYF	TGTGCCAGCAGGGCGGACCGGGACAGGGGATCCGAGCAGTACTTC